Listed here are 6 T cell receptor beta chains from one sample, sequenced in a study of CXCR3-negative and CXCR3-positive naive CD8 T cells. Libraries were UMI-labeled 5' RACE TRB cDNA. Following a re-call of the 5' RACE reads, TCRdb has one entry per CDR3 protein and lacks DNA. The sample has some 39,000 distinct CDR3 sequences; the top ten hold 1.5% to 2%. Sample: naive CXCR3- CD8+ T cells from blood. As to subset: CD45RO-CCR7+CD27+CD95- naive CD8+ T cells lacking CXCR3 (TNR3-). The receptor set was obtained from a human donor in good health. Some clones in this sample may be carry-over from other donors' samples.

The chain combines TRBV28 with TRBJ2-7; TCRdb's D call of TRBD1 is untestable without DNA. CDR1 and CDR2 from the germline V gene are MDHEN and SYDVKM. This CDR3 has 16 amino acids. CDR3 amino acids: CASSLSPGTVSHEQYF.

The J gene is TRBJ2-1, the V gene TRBV7-2; the D gene TCRdb calls, TRBD1, cannot be checked with no DNA. The CDR3 is 11 amino acids. Germline-derived CDR1 and CDR2 are SGHTA and FQGNSA. CDR3 residues: CASPGHNEQFF.

The V call is TRBV28, the J call TRBJ2-3; the D call from TCRdb, TRBD1, cannot be confirmed without DNA. CDR3 size: 12 residues. In germline, CDR1 is MDHEN, CDR2 SYDVKM. The CDR3: CATLDNTDTQYF.

This chain links TRBV20-1 with TRBJ2-7. CDR1 is DFQATT, CDR2 SNEGSKA, per germline (reference sequence). The length of the CDR3 is 13 residues. CDR3 sequence: CSAEPSIAYEQYF.

The chain combines TRBV20-1 with TRBJ2-5; without DNA, the TCRdb call of TRBD2 cannot be checked. Germline V gene data show CDR1 as DFQATT and CDR2 as SNEGSKA (reference sequence). This CDR3 has 13 amino acids. CDR3 sequence reads: CSATIGEQETQYF.

J is TRBJ2-7 and V is TRBV6-2 or TRBV6-3; TCRdb picks TRBD1, but there is no DNA to check that call. Looked up from germline, CDR1 is MNHEY and CDR2 is SVGEGT. The CDR3 has 13 residues. Here the CDR3 reads CASGDGSTYEQYF.